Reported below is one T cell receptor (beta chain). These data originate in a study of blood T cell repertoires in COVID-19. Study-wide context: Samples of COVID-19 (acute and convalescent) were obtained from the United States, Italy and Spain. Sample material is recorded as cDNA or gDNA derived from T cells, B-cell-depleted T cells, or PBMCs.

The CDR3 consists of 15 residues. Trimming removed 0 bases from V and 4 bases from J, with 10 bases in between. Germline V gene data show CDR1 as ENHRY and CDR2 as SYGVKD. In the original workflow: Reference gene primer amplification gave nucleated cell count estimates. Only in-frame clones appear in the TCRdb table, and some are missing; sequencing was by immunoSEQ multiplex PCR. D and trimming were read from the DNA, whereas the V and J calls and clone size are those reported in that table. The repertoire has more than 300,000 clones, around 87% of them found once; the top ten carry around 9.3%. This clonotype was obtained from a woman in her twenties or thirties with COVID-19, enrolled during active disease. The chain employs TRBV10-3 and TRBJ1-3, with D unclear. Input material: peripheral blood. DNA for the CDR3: TGTGCCATCAGTGAGTCGGGAGTTTCGGGAAACACCATATATTTT. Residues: CAISESGVSGNTIYF.